The sequence of this TCR beta chain was determined in a study of blood T cell repertoires in COVID-19. About the research overall: Donors in the United States, Italy and Spain gave samples during acute or convalescent COVID-19. The cDNA or gDNA used as material had been derived from T cells, B-cell-depleted T cells, or PBMCs.

V lost 3 bases to trimming and J lost 4 bases, with 9 bases between them. The CDR3 has 13 amino acids. This clone showed up many times. As originally analysed: Counts of nucleated cells, estimated from reference gene primer amplification, were obtained. Assay: immunoSEQ multiplex PCR; the TCRdb copy retains only in-frame clones and omits some. V and J calls and clone size are given by that table; D and trimming were obtained from the DNA. The profile shows approximately 25,000 clones, around three quarters of them singletons. The sample comprised peripheral blood. This chain links TRBV12-3 or TRBV12-4 with TRBJ1-2, with D possibly matching TRBD1 (6 bases). The sequence derives from a woman older than 75 with acute or convalescent COVID-19. The CDR3 loop is CASSLTGPYGYTF. The CDR3 region has the DNA TGTGCCAGCAGTTTGACAGGTCCCTATGGCTACACCTTC.